This is a list of T cell receptor beta chains from one sample in a study of T cells in Graves' hyperthyroidism and ophthalmopathy. TCRdb fed the multiplex PCR reads into MiXCR, producing one record per CDR3 protein. Among around 700,000 distinct CDR3 sequences listed, 18% were seen once. Sequenced input: blood. All receptors derive from a woman aged 45-65 years with Graves' hyperthyroidism that later progressed to Graves' ophthalmopathy. Each CDR3 is given with its conserved first and last residue. A D gene is named only where the DNA matches it firmly. The size entry is marked missing in some rows and otherwise reads once, few, many or a size class.

>-|TRBJ2-7|TRBV25-1|TRBD1
TGTGCCAGCAGTGAACCCGGGACAGTTGGATACGAGCAGTACTTC
CASSEPGTVGYEQYF
>many|TRBJ2-3|TRBV11-1|TRBD2
TGTGCCAGCACCCTAGGAGGCGGGGGGGCCATTACTGATACGCAGTATTTT
CASTLGGGGAITDTQYF
>-|TRBJ1-5|TRBV20-1|TRBD1
TGCAGTGCCCACCGGACAGGGGGACCCTATAGCAATCAGCCCCAGCATTTT
CSAHRTGGPYSNQPQHF
>-|TRBJ1-5|TRBV4-1|-
TGCGCCAGCAGCATAAGAAGAGGGGAGAATCAGCCCCAGCATTTT
CASSIRRGENQPQHF
>-|TRBJ2-2|TRBV12-3/TRBV12-4|-
TGTGCCAGCAGTAACCCAGGGGCGAACACCGGGGAGCTGTTTTTT
CASSNPGANTGELFF
>-|TRBJ2-2|TRBV10-2|TRBD1
TGCGCCAGCAGCCGAGACAGGGTAGCCGGGGAGCTGTTTTTT
CASSRDRVAGELFF
>few|TRBJ2-5|TRBV3-1|-
TGTGCCAGCAGCCTAACCTGGGGGGAGACCCAGTACTTC
CASSLTWGETQYF
>few|TRBJ2-5|TRBV9|TRBD1
TGTGCCAGCAGCGTAGCTCCGGGACAGGGGAGGGGAGAGACCCAGTACTTC
CASSVAPGQGRGETQYF
>many|TRBJ1-1|TRBV3-1|TRBD1
TGTGCCAGCAGCCATATCCGACAGGGCATAAACAACACTGAAGCTTTCTTT
CASSHIRQGINNTEAFF
>-|TRBJ1-2|TRBV6-1|-
TGTGCCACCAACAGGGACTCGCTAAACTATGGCTACACCTTC
CATNRDSLNYGYTF
>many|TRBJ2-2|TRBV20-1|-
TGCAGTGCTCGACCCTACAGGGAGGGGGCCGGGGAGCTGTTTTTT
CSARPYREGAGELFF
>few|TRBJ1-1|TRBV4-1|-
TGCGCCAGCAGCCGGGGACATGAGAACACTGAAGCTTTCTTT
CASSRGHENTEAFF
>many|TRBJ2-1|TRBV7-8|TRBD2
TGTGCCAGCAGCCAGCGGGGAAGGGGAGACTACAATGAGCAGTTCTTC
CASSQRGRGDYNEQFF
>many|TRBJ2-1|TRBV20-1|-
TGCAGTGCTAGAGAGGTACGCGATCAGGACAATGAGCAGTTCTTC
CSAREVRDQDNEQFF
>once|TRBJ2-2|TRBV19|-
TGTGCCAGTCAGACCGGGACAAACACCGGGGAGCTGTTTTTT
CASQTGTNTGELFF
>-|TRBJ1-2|TRBV5-5|-
TGTGCCAGCGAAAGAGGGTCCGGCTATGGCTACACCTTC
CASERGSGYGYTF
>many|TRBJ2-7|TRBV19|TRBD1
TGTGCCAGTAGTACAAACGGACAGGCTGCGAACGAGCAGTACTTC
CASSTNGQAANEQYF
>many|TRBJ2-1|TRBV3-1|-
TGTGCCAGCAGCCCGAGACAGGGAGGCAACAATGAGCAGTTCTTC
CASSPRQGGNNEQFF
>-|TRBJ1-3|TRBV5-1|-
TGCGCCAGCAGCCCCAACCCCGGGGGAGCTTCTGGAAACACCATACATTTT
CASSPNPGGASGNTIHF
>few|TRBJ2-3|TRBV5-1|TRBD2
TGCGCCAGCAGCTCTATAGCGGGGGGGCCAATGGATACGCAGTATTTT
CASSSIAGGPMDTQYF
>-|TRBJ2-7|TRBV20-1|-
TGCAGTGCTAGCCCAGACGACCGGGTGGACGACGAGCAGTACTTC
CSASPDDRVDDEQYF
>many|TRBJ1-2|TRBV24-1|TRBD1
TGTGCCACCAGTGACCCCCGTGGGACAGGGGGCGACGGCTACACCTTC
CATSDPRGTGGDGYTF
>-|TRBJ1-2|TRBV4-1|-
TGCGCCAGCAGCCAAGACAGTGGAGGGATCTATGGCTACACCTTC
CASSQDSGGIYGYTF
>many|TRBJ2-7|TRBV7-3|TRBD1
TGTGCCAGCAGCCCTTCCCGGACAGGGAAAGGCGAGCAGTACTTC
CASSPSRTGKGEQYF
>many|TRBJ2-3|TRBV9|-
TGTGCCAGCAGCGTAGGGGGGAGCACAGATACGCAGTATTTT
CASSVGGSTDTQYF
>few|TRBJ2-2|TRBV12-3/TRBV12-4|TRBD1
TGTGCCAGCAGTGGACAGGGAAACACCGGGGAGCTGTTTTTT
CASSGQGNTGELFF
>many|TRBJ1-2|TRBV6-1|-
TGTGCCAGCAGTGATCCCCCCTATGGCTACACCTTC
CASSDPPYGYTF
>few|TRBJ1-5|TRBV7-9|-
TGTGCCAGCAGCTTAAGTACGGCTAGCAATCAGCCCCAGCATTTT
CASSLSTASNQPQHF
>-|TRBJ1-5|TRBV20-1|TRBD1
TGCAGTGCTAGTGACAGGGATCATAGCAATCAGCCCCAGCATTTT
CSASDRDHSNQPQHF
>few|TRBJ1-2|TRBV7-9|TRBD1
TGTGCCAGCAGCGCCGGGACAGACATTAACTATGGCTACACCTTC
CASSAGTDINYGYTF
>-|TRBJ2-3|TRBV6-1|TRBD2
TGTGCCAGCAGCGATATAAGCGGGGCTTACACAGATACGCAGTATTTT
CASSDISGAYTDTQYF
>many|TRBJ2-5|TRBV11-2|-
TGTGCCAGCACCCTCAGGGAGACCCAGTACTTC
CASTLRETQYF
>many|TRBJ2-2|TRBV3-1|TRBD2
TGTGCCAGCAGCTTGCCCGGGACTAGCAGATCCACCGGGGAGCTGTTTTTT
CASSLPGTSRSTGELFF
>many|TRBJ1-1|TRBV5-1|-
TGCGCCAGCAGCTTGGCGTCGGCAGCTAACACTGAAGCTTTCTTT
CASSLASAANTEAFF
>-|TRBJ1-5|TRBV5-8|-
TGTGCCAGCAGCTTGTGCCCCAGCAATCAGCCCCAGCATTTT
CASSLCPSNQPQHF
>-|TRBJ2-2|TRBV10-2|-
TGCGCCAGCATACACCACTGGGGGCAGGACACCGGGGAGCTGTTTTTT
CASIHHWGQDTGELFF
>many|TRBJ2-1|TRBV15|-
TGTGCCACCAGCCCCCCCGGGAGTAACTACAATGAGCAGTTCTTC
CATSPPGSNYNEQFF
>-|TRBJ2-1|TRBV5-6|-
TGTGCCAGCAGCTTGGTTTACAGCTGGAATGAGCAGTTCTTC
CASSLVYSWNEQFF
>-|TRBJ1-3|TRBV7-9|-
TGTGCCAGCAGCCCGGTAGTGGCCTCTGGAAACACCATATATTTT
CASSPVVASGNTIYF
>few|TRBJ2-6|TRBV6-6|-
TGTGCCAGCAGTTACTCCAGGGACTCTGGGGCCAACGTCCTGACTTTC
CASSYSRDSGANVLTF
>many|TRBJ1-1|TRBV10-3|TRBD1
TGTGCCATCACCCAGGGACAGGGGAAGGCTGAAGCTTTCTTT
CAITQGQGKAEAFF
>few|TRBJ2-5|TRBV6-1|-
TGTGCCAGCAGTGGGCCTCCGGGGGCGCAAGAGACCCAGTACTTC
CASSGPPGAQETQYF
>few|TRBJ2-3|TRBV5-4|-
TGTGCCAGCAGCTGGGGGGGGAGGGGACAGCTCACAGATACGCAGTATTTT
CASSWGGRGQLTDTQYF